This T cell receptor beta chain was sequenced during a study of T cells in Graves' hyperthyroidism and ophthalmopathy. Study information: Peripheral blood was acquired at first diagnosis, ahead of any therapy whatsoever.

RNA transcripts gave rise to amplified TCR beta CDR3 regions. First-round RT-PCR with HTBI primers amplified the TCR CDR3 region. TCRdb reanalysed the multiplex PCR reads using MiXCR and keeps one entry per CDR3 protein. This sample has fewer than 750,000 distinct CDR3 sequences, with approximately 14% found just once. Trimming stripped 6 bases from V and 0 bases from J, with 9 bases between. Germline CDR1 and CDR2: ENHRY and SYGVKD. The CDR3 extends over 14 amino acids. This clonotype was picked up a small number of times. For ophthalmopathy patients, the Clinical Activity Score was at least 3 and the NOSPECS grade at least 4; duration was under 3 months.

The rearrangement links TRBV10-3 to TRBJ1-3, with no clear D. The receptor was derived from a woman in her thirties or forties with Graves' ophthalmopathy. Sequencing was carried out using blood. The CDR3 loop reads CAIRIDLSGNTIYF. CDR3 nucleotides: TGTGCCATCAGGATTGACCTCTCTGGAAACACCATATATTTT.